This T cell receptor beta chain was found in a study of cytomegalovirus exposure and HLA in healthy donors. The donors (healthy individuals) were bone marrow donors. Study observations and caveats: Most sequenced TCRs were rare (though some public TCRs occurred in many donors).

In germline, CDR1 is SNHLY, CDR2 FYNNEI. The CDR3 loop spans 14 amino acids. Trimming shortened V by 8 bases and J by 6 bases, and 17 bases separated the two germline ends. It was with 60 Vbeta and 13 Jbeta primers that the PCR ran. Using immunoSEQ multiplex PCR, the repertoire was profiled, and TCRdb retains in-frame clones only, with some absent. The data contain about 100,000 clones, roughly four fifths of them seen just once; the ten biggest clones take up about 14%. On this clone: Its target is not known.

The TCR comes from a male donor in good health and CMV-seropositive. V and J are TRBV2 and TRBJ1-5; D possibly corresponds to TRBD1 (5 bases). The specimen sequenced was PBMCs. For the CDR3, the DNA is TGTGCCAGCGGGGCTTCTTTCGCACTTCAGCCCCAGCATTTT. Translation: CASGASFALQPQHF.